The next 16 T cell receptor beta chains were all read from a single sample in a study of T cell responses to AZD1222 COVID-19 vaccine. Assay used: immunoSEQ multiplex PCR; TCRdb lists only in-frame clones, some missing. The table has approximately 150,000 clones, approximately 91% seen once; the top ten hold around 5%. The source material was peripheral blood, sampled 28 days after the second dose of the MenACWY control vaccine. The receptor set was obtained from an adult who received the MenACWY meningococcal vaccine as a control.

Worth noting for this clone: Within the sample, other DNA sequences also encode this same CDR3. The CDR3 spells CASSLVGGYGYTF. The CDR3 nucleotides read TGTGCCAGCAGCTTAGTGGGGGGATATGGCTACACCTTC. The chain is built from TRBV7-2 and TRBJ1-2; a possible D gene is TRBD1 (5 bases). The CDR3 totals 13 residues. CDR1 and CDR2 (germline): SGHTA, FQGNSA. V shed 1 base and J shed 5 bases, with 8 bases lying between them.

The genes are TRBV20-1 and TRBJ2-1, with 7 bases lining up with TRBD2. Germline CDR1 and CDR2: DFQATT and SNEGSKA (reference sequence). The CDR3 contains 14 residues. The V gene end was trimmed by 3 bases and the J gene end by 8 bases; junction bases not matched to a gene: 10. Written as DNA, the CDR3 is TGCAGTGCTAGTTTCGGCGGGGGAACAGATGAGCAGTTCTTC. Residues: CSASFGGGTDEQFF.

The chain's CDR3 is CSVEAGPGYGYTF. CDR3 DNA sequence: TGCAGCGTTGAAGCGGGACCTGGCTATGGCTACACCTTC. The chain has TRBV29-1 and TRBJ1-2, with D maybe TRBD1 (5 bases). Between the trimmed V and J ends, which lost 1 base and 4 bases, there was a span of 10 bases. CDR3 length: 13 amino acids. The germline V gene has CDR1 SQVTM and CDR2 ANQGSEA. The full variable domain, rest sourced from reference TRBV29-1 and TRBJ1-2, is SAVISQKPSRDICQRGTSLTIQCQVDSQVTMMFWYRQQPGQSLTLIATANQGSEATYESGFVIDKFPISRPNLTFSTLTVSNMSPEDSSIYLCSVEAGPGYGYTFGSGTRLTVV.

This clone was counted a single time. The chain is built from TRBV10-3 and TRBJ1-2; no firm D call. V was clipped by 11 bases and J by 8 bases, with 15 bases between them. The CDR3 is made up of 11 amino acids. Germline CDR1 ENHRY, CDR2 SYGVKD. This CDR3 is CASGRPEGYTF. CDR3 DNA sequence: TGTGCCTCCGGACGCCCTGAGGGCTACACCTTC.

V gene TRBV6-5 combines with J gene TRBJ1-2; 8 bases align to TRBD1. CDR1 is MNHEY, CDR2 SVGAGI, per germline. V trimming: 5 bases; J trimming: 8 bases; junction bases outside the gene matches: 7. This CDR3 region has 13 residues. CDR3 amino acids: CASSPQTGDGYTF. CDR3 sequence (DNA): TGTGCCAGCAGTCCCCAGACAGGGGACGGCTACACCTTC.

This clone appeared once. This chain joins TRBV19 and TRBJ1-5, with a possible D match to TRBD1 (5 bases). The length of the CDR3 is 14 residues. Germline V gene lookup returns CDR1 LNHDA and CDR2 SQIVND (reference sequence). The ends were cut back, 3 bases at V and 4 bases at J, with 10 bases in the middle. For the CDR3, the DNA is TGTGCCAGTAGTATGCGCAGGACAAATCAGCCCCAGCATTTT. This codes for CASSMRRTNQPQHF.

The chain joins TRBV21-1 to TRBJ1-1. TRBV21-1 is labeled a pseudogene. The CDR3 length is 11 residues. The CDR3 region is CASSKGTEAFF. CDR3 bases: TGTGCCAGCAGCAAAGGGACTGAAGCTTTCTTT.

This sequence joins TRBV6-2 or TRBV6-3 and TRBJ1-1; D is unclear. V was trimmed by 5 bases and J by 5 bases, leaving 15 bases between them. CDR1 MNHEY and CDR2 SVGEGT come from the germline V gene. This CDR3 has 14 residues. CDR3: CASSQVFVGTEAFF. CDR3 nucleotide sequence: TGTGCCAGCAGTCAAGTTTTTGTTGGAACTGAAGCTTTCTTT.

The chain links TRBV30 to TRBJ1-5; a possible D gene is TRBD1 (5 bases). Trimming removed 0 bases at V and 3 bases at J, with 12 bases between. CDR3 length equals 15 residues. The germline V gene has CDR1 GTSNPN and CDR2 SVGIG (reference sequence). CDR3 loop: CAWSVPGGDNQPQHF. The CDR3 DNA follows: TGTGCCTGGAGTGTACCCGGGGGGGACAATCAGCCCCAGCATTTT.

The chain couples TRBV11-2 to TRBJ2-3, with a tentative D call TRBD1 (5 bases). This CDR3 region has 15 residues. Per germline, CDR1 SGHAT and CDR2 FQNNGV. The ends were cut back, 4 bases at V and 2 bases at J, with 13 bases in the middle. CDR3 nucleotide sequence: TGTGCCAGCAGCTCCGGAAAGGGGAACACAGATACGCAGTATTTT. Its translation is CASSSGKGNTDTQYF.

This clone was recorded once. The chain combines TRBV15 with TRBJ2-2; perhaps TRBD2 as D (6 bases). In germline, CDR1 is LNHNV, CDR2 YYDKDF (reference sequence). The CDR3 spans 14 residues. V lost 7 bases to trimming and J lost 6 bases, with 15 bases between them. CDR3 in DNA: TGTGCCACCAAGCGGGTCATCGGTGCCGGGGAGCTGTTTTTT. Its translation: CATKRVIGAGELFF.

This clone was observed a few times. V and J are TRBV3-1 (or the pseudogene TRBV3-2) and TRBJ1-1, with TRBD1 identical over 7 bases. In germline, CDR1 is LGHDT, CDR2 YNNKEL (reference sequence). CDR3 length: 14 residues. V shed 4 bases, J shed 1 base, and the junction held 3 bases outside the gene matches. DNA for the CDR3: TGTGCCAGCAGCCCTTGGACAGGGAACACTGAAGCTTTCTTT. Encoded protein: CASSPWTGNTEAFF.

The chain recombines TRBV5-1 with TRBJ1-5; TRBD1 aligns across 7 bases. Germline assignment: CDR1 SGHRS and CDR2 YFSETQ. V lost 4 bases to trimming and J lost 6 bases; unmatched junction nucleotides: 7. The CDR3 totals 14 residues. CDR3 coding DNA: TGCGCCAGCAGCCCGGACAGGCGAACTCAGCCCCAGCATTTT. It codes for CASSPDRRTQPQHF.

The CDR3 is CASSLRIAGKETQYF. The CDR3 DNA is TGTGCCAGCAGCTTAAGGATAGCGGGGAAAGAGACCCAGTACTTC. The J gene is TRBJ2-5, the V gene TRBV13; the match to TRBD2 covers 8 bases. CDR1 PRHDT and CDR2 FYEKMQ come from the germline V gene (reference sequence). The CDR3 is 15 amino acids. J gave up 3 bases and V 2 bases, and 5 bases lay outside the gene matches.

The chain carries TRBV3-1 (or the pseudogene TRBV3-2) and TRBJ1-2; 7 bases are a match to TRBD1. Trimming removed 4 bases from V and 2 bases from J; junction bases left unmatched: 10. Germline loops: CDR1 LGHDT, CDR2 YNNKEL (reference sequence). There are 16 residues in the CDR3. The CDR3 nucleotides are TGTGCCAGCAGCCGGAACGGTCTGGACAGGAACTATGGCTACACCTTC. This gives the protein CASSRNGLDRNYGYTF.

The chain employs TRBV7-9 and TRBJ2-1, with 7 bases lining up with TRBD2. The germline V gene encodes CDR1 SEHNR and CDR2 FQNEAQ (reference sequence). The CDR3 covers 19 residues. The V segment lost 5 bases and the J segment 3 bases; nucleotides outside the gene matches: 19. CDR3 nucleotide sequence: TGTGCCAGCAGCCTCTTCTGGGGGGGGAGGGCCTATGGCTACAATGAGCAGTTCTTC. Protein product: CASSLFWGGRAYGYNEQFF.